These T cell receptor beta chains were read from a single sample in a study of control samples from healthy donors and cancer patients. Repertoires were generated with immunoSEQ multiplex PCR, while TCRdb's copy carries only in-frame clones and drops some. The table records about 57,000 clones, 85% to 95% of them present only once. The source material was blood. The receptors were sampled from a man aged 25 to 40 in good health. The CDR3 runs from the conserved cysteine through the conserved F or W. Each record gives: V gene, CDR3 length, CDR3 protein.

V: TRBV7-3
length: 15
CDR3: CASSLPDRGTNEQFF

V: TRBV5-5
length: 14
CDR3: CASSFEGTYYEQYF

V: TRBV7-3
length: 14
CDR3: CASSFEENTGELFF

V: TRBV27
length: 14
CDR3: CASSSTGGGYGYTF

V: TRBV3-1/TRBV3-2
length: 16
CDR3: CASSQVFGSGIYGYTF

V: TRBV9
length: 15
CDR3: CASSDRGAGANVLTF

V: TRBV11-2
length: 13
CDR3: CASSLDLRHAQHF

V: TRBV30
length: 12
CDR3: CAWKVGGTEAFF

V: TRBV23-1
length: 17
CDR3: CASSQSRGGTRNSPLHF

V: TRBV28
length: 16
CDR3: CASSQTGTGGAGELFF

V: TRBV18
length: 16
CDR3: CASSPNENSPGNTIYF

V: TRBV19
length: 14
CDR3: CASGLNRSNQPQHF

V: TRBV7-3
length: 13
CDR3: CASSRTGRGEQYF

V: TRBV7-6
length: 18
CDR3: CASSLAPQDRISNYGYTF

V: TRBV21-1
length: 14
CDR3: CASSKWGQNTEAFF

V: TRBV29-1
length: 13
CDR3: CSARAGVHEKLFF

V: TRBV23-1
length: 16
CDR3: CASSQSVWRPTLVEHF

V: TRBV5-1
length: 16
CDR3: CASSHTRQGGSYEQYF

V: TRBV7-9
length: 15
CDR3: CASSLAAGELETQYF

V: TRBV9
length: 15
CDR3: CASSVAPRVQETQYF

V: TRBV6-5
length: 14
CDR3: CASSLTSTNYGYTF

V: TRBV19
length: 13
CDR3: CASSGTGKYEQYF

V: TRBV29-1
length: 14
CDR3: CSVVSSSTNEKLFF

V: TRBV6-6
length: 15
CDR3: CASSTFRAGEETQYF

V: TRBV6-4
length: 14
CDR3: CASREDRTNYGYTF

V: TRBV19
length: 12
CDR3: CASSILGGEQFF

V: TRBV5-3
length: 14
CDR3: CARSGTAGNQPQHF

V: TRBV6-1
length: 13
CDR3: CASSEDIGKSLFF

V: TRBV4-1
length: 13
CDR3: CASSQRDAETQYF

V: TRBV7-2
length: 16
CDR3: CASSLVSQGGGGELFF

V: TRBV4-2
length: 17
CDR3: CASSQEPPGSAFYEQYF

V: TRBV5-1
length: 16
CDR3: CASSLDGISLGNEAFF

V: TRBV6-6
length: 15
CDR3: CASSHGNSPNSPLHF

V: TRBV6-5
length: 15
CDR3: CASRQGTLFNEKLFF

V: TRBV16
length: 16
CDR3: CASNPGASGQTYEQYF

V: TRBV7-9
length: 14
CDR3: CASSSRQGPYGYTF

V: TRBV6-5
length: 10
CDR3: CASSNPEQYF

V: TRBV28
length: 12
CDR3: CASSLQYQPQHF

V: TRBV29-1
length: 11
CDR3: CSVPGAYEQYF

V: TRBV7-2
length: 14
CDR3: CASSFRQGGNTIYF

V: TRBV27
length: 16
CDR3: CASRRGAQGANYGYTF

V: TRBV12-3/TRBV12-4
length: 11
CDR3: CASATTDTQYF

V: TRBV4-3
length: 19
CDR3: CASSQGLVWRQEPSYEQYF

V: TRBV9
length: 12
CDR3: CASSAEGPEQYF

V: TRBV27
length: 15
CDR3: CASSLSRTYQETQYF

V: TRBV18
length: 15
CDR3: CASSPRGQVRETQYF

V: TRBV5-4
length: 15
CDR3: CASSHRTERNTEAFF

V: TRBV19
length: 13
CDR3: CASAGAANYGYTF

V: TRBV29-1
length: 14
CDR3: CSVEDGSGWGEQYF

V: TRBV7-2
length: 16
CDR3: CASSPIAGGTAGEQFF

V: TRBV30
length: 11
CDR3: CAWSVSYEQYF